This T cell receptor beta chain is from a study of T cell responses to AZD1222 COVID-19 vaccine. The assay was immunoSEQ multiplex PCR, and TCRdb's table has in-frame clones only and misses some. The sample lists some 90,000 clones, around nine tenths occurring once. Germline lookup yields CDR1 SQVTM and CDR2 ANQGSEA. Trimming pared 4 bases from V and 7 bases from J, leaving 15 bases between. There are 13 residues in the CDR3. The rearrangement uses TRBV29-1 and TRBJ2-3, with D perhaps being TRBD1 or TRBD2 (5 bases each). The sequenced sample was peripheral blood, obtained on day 0 of AZD1222 vaccination. This clonotype was sampled from an adult in good health. This CDR3 reads CSVGGRGANTQYF. The CDR3 coding sequence is TGCAGCGTTGGGGGGAGAGGGGCAAATACGCAGTATTTT.